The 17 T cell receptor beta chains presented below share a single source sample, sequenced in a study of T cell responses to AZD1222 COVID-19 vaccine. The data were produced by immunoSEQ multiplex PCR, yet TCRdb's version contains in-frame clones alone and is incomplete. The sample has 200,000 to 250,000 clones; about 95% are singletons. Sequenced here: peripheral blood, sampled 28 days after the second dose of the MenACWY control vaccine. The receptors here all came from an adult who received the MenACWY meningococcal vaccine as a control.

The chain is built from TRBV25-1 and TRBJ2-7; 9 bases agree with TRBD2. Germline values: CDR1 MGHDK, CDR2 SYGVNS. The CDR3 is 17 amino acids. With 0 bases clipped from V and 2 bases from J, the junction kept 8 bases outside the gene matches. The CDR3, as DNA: TGTGCCAGCAGTGAATATACGGCTAGCGGGACCACCTACGAGCAGTACTTC. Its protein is CASSEYTASGTTYEQYF.

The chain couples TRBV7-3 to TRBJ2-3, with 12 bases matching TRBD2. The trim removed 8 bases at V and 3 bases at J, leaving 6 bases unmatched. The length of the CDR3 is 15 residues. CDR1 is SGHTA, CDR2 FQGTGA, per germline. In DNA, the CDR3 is TGTGCCAGCGGGCTAGCGGGGGGGCCAACAGATACGCAGTATTTT. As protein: CASGLAGGPTDTQYF.

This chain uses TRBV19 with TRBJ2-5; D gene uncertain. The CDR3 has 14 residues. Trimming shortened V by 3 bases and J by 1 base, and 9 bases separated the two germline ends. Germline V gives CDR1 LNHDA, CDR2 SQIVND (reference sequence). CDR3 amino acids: CASSMGWAQETQYF. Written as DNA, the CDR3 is TGTGCCAGTAGTATGGGGTGGGCCCAAGAGACCCAGTACTTC.

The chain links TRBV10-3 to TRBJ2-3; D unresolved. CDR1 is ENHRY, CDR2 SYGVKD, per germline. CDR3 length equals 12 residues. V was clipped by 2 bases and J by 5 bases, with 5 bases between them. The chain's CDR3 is CAISEGRDTQYF. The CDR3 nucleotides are TGTGCCATCAGTGAGGGCCGAGATACGCAGTATTTT.

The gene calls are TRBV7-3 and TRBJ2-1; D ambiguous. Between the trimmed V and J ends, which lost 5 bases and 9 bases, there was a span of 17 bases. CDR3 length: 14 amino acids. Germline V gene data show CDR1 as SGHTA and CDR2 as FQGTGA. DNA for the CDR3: TGTGCCAGCAGCCGAGGCCCCCGAAGCAGTGAGCAGTTCTTC. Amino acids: CASSRGPRSSEQFF.

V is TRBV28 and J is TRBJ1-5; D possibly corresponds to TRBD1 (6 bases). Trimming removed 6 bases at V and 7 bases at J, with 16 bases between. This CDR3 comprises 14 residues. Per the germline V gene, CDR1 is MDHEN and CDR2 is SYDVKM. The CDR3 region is CASRSGAGGQPQHF. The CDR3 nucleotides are TGTGCCAGCAGATCAGGGGCCGGAGGACAGCCCCAGCATTTT. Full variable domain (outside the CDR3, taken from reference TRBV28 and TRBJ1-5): DVKVTQSSRYLVKRTGEKVFLECVQDMDHENMFWYRQDPGLGLRLIYFSYDVKMKEKGDIPEGYSVSREKKERFSLILESASTNQTSMYLCASRSGAGGQPQHFGDGTRLSIL.

The CDR3 is CATKRGQYTEAFF. CDR3 DNA: TGTGCCACCAAGAGGGGACAGTACACTGAAGCTTTCTTT. This rearrangement joins TRBV28 to TRBJ1-1; 7 positions agree with TRBD1. Germline loops: CDR1 MDHEN, CDR2 SYDVKM. The CDR3 is made up of 13 amino acids. V trimming: 10 bases; J trimming: 3 bases; junction bases outside the gene matches: 8.

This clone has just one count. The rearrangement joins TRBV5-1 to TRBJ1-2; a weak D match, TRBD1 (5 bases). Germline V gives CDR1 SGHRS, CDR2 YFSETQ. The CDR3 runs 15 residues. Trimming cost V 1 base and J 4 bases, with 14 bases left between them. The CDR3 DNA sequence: TGCGCCAGCAGCTTGCCGGGCCAGGGCCTCTATGGCTACACCTTC. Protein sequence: CASSLPGQGLYGYTF. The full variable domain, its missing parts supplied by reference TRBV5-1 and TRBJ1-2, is KAGVTQTPRYLIKTRGQQVTLSCSPISGHRSVSWYQQTPGQGLQFLFEYFSETQRNKGNFPGRFSGRQFSNSRSEMNVSTLELGDSALYLCASSLPGQGLYGYTFGSGTRLTVV.

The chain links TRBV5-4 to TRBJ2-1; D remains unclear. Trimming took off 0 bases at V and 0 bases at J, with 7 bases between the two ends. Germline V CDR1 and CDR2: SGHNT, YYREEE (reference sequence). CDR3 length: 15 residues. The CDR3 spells CASSLDMSSYNEQFF. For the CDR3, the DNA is TGTGCCAGCAGCTTGGATATGAGCTCCTACAATGAGCAGTTCTTC.

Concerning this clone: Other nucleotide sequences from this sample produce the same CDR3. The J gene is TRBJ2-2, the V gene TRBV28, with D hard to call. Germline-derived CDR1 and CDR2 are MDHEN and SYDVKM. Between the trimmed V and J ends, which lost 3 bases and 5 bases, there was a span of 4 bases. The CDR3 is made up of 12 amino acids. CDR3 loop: CASSLGTGELFF. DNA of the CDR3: TGTGCCAGCAGTTTGGGTACCGGGGAGCTGTTTTTT.

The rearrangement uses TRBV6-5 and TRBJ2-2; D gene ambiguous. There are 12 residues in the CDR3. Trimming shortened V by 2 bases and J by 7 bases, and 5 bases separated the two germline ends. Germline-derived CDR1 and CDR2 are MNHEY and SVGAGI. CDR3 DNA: TGTGCCAGCAGTTACGGTGGCGGGGAGCTGTTTTTT. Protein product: CASSYGGGELFF.

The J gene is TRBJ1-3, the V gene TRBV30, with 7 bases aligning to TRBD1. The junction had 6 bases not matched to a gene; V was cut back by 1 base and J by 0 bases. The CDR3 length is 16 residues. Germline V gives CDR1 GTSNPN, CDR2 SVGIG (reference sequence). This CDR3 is CAWSGPRGFSGNTIYF. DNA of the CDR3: TGTGCCTGGAGTGGACCCAGGGGGTTCTCTGGAAACACCATATATTTT.

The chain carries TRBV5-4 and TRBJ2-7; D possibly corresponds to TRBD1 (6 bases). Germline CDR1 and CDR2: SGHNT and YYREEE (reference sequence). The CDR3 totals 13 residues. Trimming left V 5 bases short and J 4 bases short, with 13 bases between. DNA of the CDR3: TGTGCCAGCAGACCTGACAGGTCTTACGAGCAGTACTTC. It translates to CASRPDRSYEQYF.

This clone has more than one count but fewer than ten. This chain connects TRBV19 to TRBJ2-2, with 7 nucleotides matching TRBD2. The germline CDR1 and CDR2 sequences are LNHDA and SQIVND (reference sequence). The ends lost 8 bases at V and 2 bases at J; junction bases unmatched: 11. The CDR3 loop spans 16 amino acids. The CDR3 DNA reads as TGTGCCAGTCAAAATCCCGGGACTACAAACACCGGGGAGCTGTTTTTT. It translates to CASQNPGTTNTGELFF.

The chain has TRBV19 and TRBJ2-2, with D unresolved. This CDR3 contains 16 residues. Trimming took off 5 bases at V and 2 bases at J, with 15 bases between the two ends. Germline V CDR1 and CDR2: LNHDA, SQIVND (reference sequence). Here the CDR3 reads CASSSGRADNTGELFF. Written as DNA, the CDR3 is TGTGCCAGTAGTTCCGGCCGAGCCGACAACACCGGGGAGCTGTTTTTT. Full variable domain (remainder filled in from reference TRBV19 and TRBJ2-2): DGGITQSPKYLFRKEGQNVTLSCEQNLNHDAMYWYRQDPGQGLRLIYYSQIVNDFQKGDIAEGYSVSREKKESFPLTVTSAQKNPTAFYLCASSSGRADNTGELFFGEGSRLTVL.

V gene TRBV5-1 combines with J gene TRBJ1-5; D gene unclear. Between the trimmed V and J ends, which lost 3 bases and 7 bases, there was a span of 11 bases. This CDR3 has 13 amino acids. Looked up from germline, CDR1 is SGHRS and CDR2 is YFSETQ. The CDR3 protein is CASSSDSGQPQHF. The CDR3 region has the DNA TGCGCCAGCAGCTCAGACTCCGGGCAGCCCCAGCATTTT.

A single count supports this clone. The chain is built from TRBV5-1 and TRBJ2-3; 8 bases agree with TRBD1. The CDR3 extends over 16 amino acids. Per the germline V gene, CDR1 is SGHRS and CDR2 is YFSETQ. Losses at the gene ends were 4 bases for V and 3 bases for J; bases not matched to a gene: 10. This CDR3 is CASSPQGAKRTDTQYF. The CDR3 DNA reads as TGCGCCAGCAGCCCGCAGGGGGCCAAGCGAACAGATACGCAGTATTTT.